The rows below give T cell receptor beta chains drawn from one sample of a study of T cells in Graves' hyperthyroidism and ophthalmopathy. TCRdb ran MiXCR on the multiplex PCR reads and lists one entry per CDR3 protein. Among more than 150,000 distinct CDR3 sequences listed, about 17% were seen once. Material: blood. Source of these receptors: a woman aged 45-59 years with Graves' hyperthyroidism. Each CDR3 is given with its conserved first and last residue. The D gene is left open where the match is weak. Clone size is not always given. Where it is, it says once, few, many or a class for expanded clones.

v_gene	abundance	d_gene	j_gene	CDR3aa	CDR3nt
TRBV29-1	-	TRBD1	TRBJ2-7	CSVVGTGESSYEQYF	TGCAGCGTTGTGGGTACAGGGGAAAGCTCCTACGAGCAGTACTTC
TRBV20-1	few	-	TRBJ2-7	CSARDRQYEQYF	TGCAGTGCTAGAGATCGTCAGTACGAGCAGTACTTC
TRBV7-3	many	-	TRBJ1-1	CASSLGYMNTEAFF	TGTGCCAGCAGCTTAGGCTACATGAACACTGAAGCTTTCTTT
TRBV11-2	many	TRBD1	TRBJ1-2	CASSLTGMTGGDGYTF	TGTGCCAGCAGCTTAACAGGAATGACAGGGGGGGATGGCTACACCTTC
TRBV10-2	many	-	TRBJ1-5	CASSDQITSNQPQHF	TGCGCCAGCAGTGATCAGATAACTAGCAATCAGCCCCAGCATTTT
TRBV11-2	-	-	TRBJ1-2	CASSLEPSSYYGYTF	TGTGCCAGCAGCTTAGAACCCAGCAGCTACTATGGCTACACCTTC
TRBV7-8	many	-	TRBJ1-6	CASSPPDNSPLHF	TGTGCCAGCAGCCCCCCCGATAATTCACCCCTCCACTTT
TRBV12-3/TRBV12-4	-	TRBD1	TRBJ1-5	CASSTDRESNQPQHF	TGTGCCAGCTCAACGGACAGGGAAAGCAATCAGCCCCAGCATTTT
TRBV30	many	-	TRBJ2-7	CAWTPPQRRESYEQYF	TGTGCCTGGACTCCGCCCCAGCGGAGGGAGTCCTACGAGCAGTACTTC
TRBV19	many	-	TRBJ1-5	CASSMGQGVNQPQHF	TGTGCCAGTAGTATGGGGCAGGGAGTCAATCAGCCCCAGCATTTT
TRBV28	many	-	TRBJ1-1	CASSGERVSTEAFF	TGTGCCAGCAGCGGCGAGCGGGTGTCCACTGAAGCTTTCTTT
TRBV6-2/TRBV6-3	many	-	TRBJ1-2	CASSSLRDTANYGYTF	TGTGCCAGCAGCTCACTCCGGGACACTGCTAACTATGGCTACACCTTC
TRBV29-1	many	TRBD1	TRBJ2-3	CSVVGYTTGVTDTQYF	TGCAGCGTCGTAGGGTATACGACAGGGGTGACAGATACGCAGTATTTT
TRBV6-1	many	-	TRBJ1-4	CASSRGRSNEKLFF	TGTGCCAGCAGCCGAGGCAGGTCTAATGAAAAACTGTTTTTT
TRBV4-1	-	-	TRBJ2-1	CASSQSRLGNRFF	TGCGCCAGCAGCCAATCCCGTCTGGGGAATAGGTTCTTC
TRBV27	-	-	TRBJ2-7	CASSLDRETSYEQYF	TGTGCCAGCAGTTTAGATCGCGAGACCTCCTACGAGCAGTACTTC
TRBV3-1	-	TRBD2	TRBJ2-3	CASSRSGRGGTDTQYF	TGTGCCAGCAGCCGTAGCGGGCGGGGAGGCACAGATACGCAGTATTTT
TRBV7-2	-	-	TRBJ1-1	CASSFLGGWNTEAFF	TGTGCCAGCAGCTTCTTGGGGGGGTGGAACACTGAAGCTTTCTTT
TRBV9	many	-	TRBJ2-3	CASSVGGTDTQYF	TGTGCCAGCAGCGTAGGGGGGACAGATACGCAGTATTTT
TRBV2	many	-	TRBJ1-5	CASSDWRNQPQHF	TGTGCCAGCAGTGATTGGCGAAATCAGCCCCAGCATTTT
TRBV7-3	many	-	TRBJ2-3	CASSISGGTDTQYF	TGTGCCAGCAGCATTTCAGGGGGCACAGATACGCAGTATTTT
TRBV5-1	-	-	TRBJ2-3	CASSYREPGTDTQYF	TGCGCCAGCAGCTACCGGGAACCGGGCACAGATACGCAGTATTTT
TRBV7-9	few	TRBD1	TRBJ1-5	CASSLSLGTGGNQPQHF	TGTGCCAGCAGCTTAAGTCTCGGGACAGGGGGAAATCAGCCCCAGCATTTT
TRBV15	many	TRBD1	TRBJ1-2	CATSRDQGTASGYTF	TGTGCCACCAGCAGAGACCAGGGGACAGCCTCTGGCTACACCTTC
TRBV7-9	many	TRBD2	TRBJ2-2	CASSQTSGGHTGELFF	TGTGCCAGCAGCCAAACTAGCGGGGGGCACACCGGGGAGCTGTTTTTT
TRBV4-1	few	TRBD1	TRBJ2-4	CASSQAGVRTGLYLQYF	TGCGCCAGCAGCCAAGCCGGGGTAAGGACAGGGCTTTACCTTCAGTACTTC
TRBV5-1	many	-	TRBJ2-2	CASSSLVTGELFF	TGCGCCAGCAGCTCTCTAGTAACCGGGGAGCTGTTTTTT
TRBV6-1	many	-	TRBJ1-2	CASSSATNYGYTF	TGTGCCAGCAGTTCAGCTACTAACTATGGCTACACCTTC
TRBV6-1	many	-	TRBJ2-7	CACGLTEQYF	TGTGCCTGCGGACTCACCGAGCAGTACTTC
TRBV7-9	many	-	TRBJ1-1	CASSSFDKSAEAFF	TGTGCCAGCAGCTCGTTCGACAAATCTGCTGAAGCTTTCTTT